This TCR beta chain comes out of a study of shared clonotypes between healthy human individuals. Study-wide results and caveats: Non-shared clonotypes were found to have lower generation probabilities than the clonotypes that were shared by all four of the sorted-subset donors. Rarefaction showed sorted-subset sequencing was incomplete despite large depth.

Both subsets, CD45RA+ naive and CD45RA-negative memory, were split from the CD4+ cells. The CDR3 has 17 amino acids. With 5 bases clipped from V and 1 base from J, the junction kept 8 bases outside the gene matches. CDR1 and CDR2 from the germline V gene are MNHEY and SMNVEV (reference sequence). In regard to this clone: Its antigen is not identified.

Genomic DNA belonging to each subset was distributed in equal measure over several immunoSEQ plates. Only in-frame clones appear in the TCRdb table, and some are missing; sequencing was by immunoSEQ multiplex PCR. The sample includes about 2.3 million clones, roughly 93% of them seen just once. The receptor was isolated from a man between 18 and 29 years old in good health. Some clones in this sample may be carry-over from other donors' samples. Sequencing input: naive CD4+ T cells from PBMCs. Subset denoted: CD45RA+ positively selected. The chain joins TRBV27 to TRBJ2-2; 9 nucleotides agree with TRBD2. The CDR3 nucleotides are TGTGCCAGCAGTCCGTTAATACTAGCGGGGAACACCGGGGAGCTGTTTTTT. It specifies CASSPLILAGNTGELFF.